This record concerns one T cell receptor beta chain sequence. The antigen is not known. With a J-beta primer mix and a sample-barcoded 5' primer, a second PCR ran 7 to 11 cycles. MiXCR was run by TCRdb on the 5' RACE reads, yielding one entry per CDR3 protein. The repertoire holds about 1.7 million distinct CDR3 sequences, roughly 27% seen once, with about 8% in the top ten. The germline V gene has CDR1 SGDLS and CDR2 YYNGEE. The CDR3 has 16 residues. J gave up 0 bases and V 4 bases, and 8 bases lay outside the gene matches. This sample stems from a study of blood T cells in healthy people across ages. Study-level points and caveats: It was held that the diversity estimates obtained from one million T cells were underestimates.

Sample: blood. This TCR derives from a woman between 25 and 40 years old in good health. The V gene is TRBV9, the J gene TRBJ2-7; 9 bases are a match to TRBD1. The CDR3 nucleotides read TGTGCCAGCAGCACGCCGGGACAGGGATTCTCCTACGAGCAGTACTTC. As protein: CASSTPGQGFSYEQYF. Using reference TRBV9 and TRBJ2-7 for the parts outside the CDR3, the full variable domain is DSGVTQTPKHLITATGQRVTLRCSPRSGDLSVYWYQQSLDQGLQFLIQYYNGEERAKGNILERFSAQQFPDLHSELNLSSLELGDSALYFCASSTPGQGFSYEQYFGPGTRLTVT.